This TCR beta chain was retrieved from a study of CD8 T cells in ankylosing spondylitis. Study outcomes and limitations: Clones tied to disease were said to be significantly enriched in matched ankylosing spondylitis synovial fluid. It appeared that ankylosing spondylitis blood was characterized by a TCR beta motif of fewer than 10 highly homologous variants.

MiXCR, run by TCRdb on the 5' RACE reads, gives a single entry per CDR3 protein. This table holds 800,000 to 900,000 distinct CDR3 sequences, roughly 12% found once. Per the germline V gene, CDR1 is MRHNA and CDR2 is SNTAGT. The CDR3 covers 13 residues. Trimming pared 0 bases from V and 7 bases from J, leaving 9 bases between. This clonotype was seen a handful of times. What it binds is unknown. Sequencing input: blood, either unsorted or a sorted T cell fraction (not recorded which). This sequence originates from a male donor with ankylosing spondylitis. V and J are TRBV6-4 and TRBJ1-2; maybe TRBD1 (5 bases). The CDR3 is CASSDSNGAGYTF. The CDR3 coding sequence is TGTGCCAGCAGTGACTCGAATGGGGCTGGCTACACCTTC.